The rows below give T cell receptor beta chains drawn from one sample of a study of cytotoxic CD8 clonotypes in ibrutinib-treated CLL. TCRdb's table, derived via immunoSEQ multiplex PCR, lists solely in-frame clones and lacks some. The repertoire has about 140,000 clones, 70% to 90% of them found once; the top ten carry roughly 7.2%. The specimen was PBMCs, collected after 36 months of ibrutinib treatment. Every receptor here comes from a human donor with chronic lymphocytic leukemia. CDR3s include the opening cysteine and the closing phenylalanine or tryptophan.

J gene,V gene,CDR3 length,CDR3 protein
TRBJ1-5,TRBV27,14,CASSSPGGNQPQHF
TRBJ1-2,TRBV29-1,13,CSVIRYQTDGYTF
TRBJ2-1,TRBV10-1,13,CASSPHSTNEQFF
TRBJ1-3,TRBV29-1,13,CSVEFGAGNTIYF
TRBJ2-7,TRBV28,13,CASRPGGLYEQYF
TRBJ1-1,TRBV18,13,CASARDRDTEAFF
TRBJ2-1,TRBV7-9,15,CASSLGGRAYGEQFF
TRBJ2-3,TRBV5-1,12,CASSLAGDTQYF
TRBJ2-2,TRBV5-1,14,CASSFDRAPGELFF
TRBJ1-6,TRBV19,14,CASSLGVLHSPLHF
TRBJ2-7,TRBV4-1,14,CASSLSGGRGEQYF
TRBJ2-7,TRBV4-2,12,CASSPNSYEQYF
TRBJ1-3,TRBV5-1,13,CASSRGSGNTIYF
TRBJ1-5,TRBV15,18,CATSRGGRGRRSNQPQHF
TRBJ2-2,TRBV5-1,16,CASSLPLGVNTGELFF
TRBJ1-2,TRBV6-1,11,CASSGPGGYTF
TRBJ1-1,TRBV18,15,CASSPYRDPNTEAFF
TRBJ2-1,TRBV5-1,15,CASSLMIGQDNEQFF
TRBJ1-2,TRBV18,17,CASSLNTEATLNYGYTF
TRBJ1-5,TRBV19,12,CAGGQGNQPQHF
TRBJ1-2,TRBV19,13,CASSMGQTNGYTF
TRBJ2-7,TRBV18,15,CASSPQIQGSYEQYF
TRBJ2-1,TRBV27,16,CASSLSRSGGRREQFF
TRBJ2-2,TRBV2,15,CASSEASSNTGELFF
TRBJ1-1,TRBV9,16,CASSVGVTQGRTEAFF